This T cell receptor beta chain was sequenced for a study of blood T cell repertoires in COVID-19. About the research overall: Samples representing acute and convalescent COVID-19 were sourced from the United States, Italy and Spain. The analysed material was cDNA or gDNA that came from T cells, B-cell-depleted T cells, or PBMCs.

Original processing methods: Amplification of reference gene primers was used by the study to estimate nucleated cell counts. This table comes from immunoSEQ multiplex PCR, and its TCRdb copy is limited to in-frame clones, with some not included. That table is the source of V, J and clone size, and D and trimming were worked out from the DNA. In the table there are 35,000 to 45,000 clones, around three quarters of which are singletons. The CDR3 has 18 amino acids. Trimming shortened V by 2 bases and J by 9 bases, and 26 bases separated the two germline ends. Germline CDR1 ENHRY, CDR2 SYGVKD. This clone was seen more than once but under ten times.

The TCR originated in a man aged 60-69 years with active COVID-19. What was sequenced was peripheral blood. The chain is built from TRBV10-3 and TRBJ2-1; weak D call: TRBD1 (5 bases). DNA of the CDR3: TGTGCCATCAGTGAGCCGACCAACGAAAAGACAGCAATCCGTGAGCAGTTCTTC. It specifies CAISEPTNEKTAIREQFF.